These 16 T cell receptor beta chains were sequenced from one sample in a study of blood T cell repertoires in COVID-19. TCRdb keeps only in-frame clones here, not all; method: immunoSEQ multiplex PCR. The sample has some 69,000 clones; 75% to 90% are singletons. The sequencing input was peripheral blood. The origin of the receptors is a woman aged 50 to 65 with active COVID-19.

CDR3 nucleotides: TGTGCCAGTAGTATAGATCATGACACCCTGAACACTGAAGCTTTCTTT. It translates to CASSIDHDTLNTEAFF. The chain is built from TRBV19 and TRBJ1-1; unclear D gene. The germline V and J ends were trimmed by 0 bases and 0 bases, with 11 bases remaining between them. There are 16 residues in the CDR3. Germline assignment: CDR1 LNHDA and CDR2 SQIVND (reference sequence).

In DNA, the CDR3 is TGTGCCAGCAGAGGGGAGGGGGGACCGAGCAATAAGAACGAGCAGTACTTC. It is translated as CASRGEGGPSNKNEQYF. The chain is built from TRBV3-1 (or the pseudogene TRBV3-2) and TRBJ2-7, with a possible D match to TRBD2 (7 bases). V lost 6 bases, J lost 5 bases, and 26 bases lay in between. CDR1 and CDR2 (germline): LGHDT, YNNKEL (reference sequence). The CDR3 is made up of 17 amino acids.

The rearrangement joins TRBV24-1 to TRBJ1-4; D might be TRBD1 (6 bases). Per germline, CDR1 KGHDR and CDR2 SFDVKD. The CDR3 covers 15 residues. V was trimmed by 2 bases and J by 7 bases, leaving 13 bases between them. This chain's CDR3 is CATSDSGGLIEKLFF. CDR3 DNA: TGTGCCACCAGTGATTCCGGGGGGCTAATTGAAAAACTGTTTTTT.

This clone has a handful of counts. The chain carries TRBV7-9 and TRBJ2-2; 8 nucleotides line up with TRBD2. The V gene's germline CDR1 is SEHNR and CDR2 FQNEAQ (reference sequence). The CDR3 runs to 14 residues. With V trimmed by 5 bases and J by 4 bases, 3 bases remained unmatched. Written as DNA, the CDR3 is TGTGCCAGCAGCACCGGGGGGGGCACCGGGGAGCTGTTTTTT. This codes for CASSTGGGTGELFF.

The rearrangement joins TRBV7-9 to TRBJ1-1; maybe TRBD1 (5 bases). Trimming cost V 4 bases and J 5 bases, with 17 bases left between them. The germline V gene has CDR1 SEHNR and CDR2 FQNEAQ (reference sequence). The CDR3 extends over 15 amino acids. The CDR3 DNA reads TGTGCCAGCAGCTCTCGGTTGCGGGGGGAGACTGAAGCTTTCTTT. It codes for CASSSRLRGETEAFF.

The V and J genes are TRBV12-3 or TRBV12-4 and TRBJ2-3; D is possibly TRBD2 (6 bases). V was cut by 2 bases and J by 4 bases, with 7 bases left in between. The CDR3 consists of 13 residues. The CDR3 here is CASSLRRADTQYF. CDR3 DNA: TGTGCCAGCAGTTTAAGGAGGGCAGATACGCAGTATTTT.

The V gene is TRBV9, the J gene TRBJ2-3; 10 bases align to TRBD2. This CDR3 is built from 16 residues. The germline V gene encodes CDR1 SGDLS and CDR2 YYNGEE. V gave up 0 bases and J gave up 4 bases; unmatched junction bases: 5. As DNA, the CDR3 is TGTGCCAGCAGCGTAGTGGTTAGCGGGGGGCCAGATACGCAGTATTTT. Encoded protein: CASSVVVSGGPDTQYF. Complete variable domain (other parts from reference TRBV9 and TRBJ2-3): DSGVTQTPKHLITATGQRVTLRCSPRSGDLSVYWYQQSLDQGLQFLIQYYNGEERAKGNILERFSAQQFPDLHSELNLSSLELGDSALYFCASSVVVSGGPDTQYFGPGTRLTVL.

The chain combines TRBV24-1 with TRBJ2-3; 8 nucleotides align to TRBD2. CDR1 is KGHDR and CDR2 is SFDVKD in the germline V gene. The V and J ends lost 1 base and 5 bases, in that order; junction bases with no gene match: 7. The CDR3 loop spans 16 amino acids. The CDR3 is CATSDLRAGGKDTQYF. As DNA, the CDR3 is TGTGCCACCAGTGATTTAAGGGCGGGGGGCAAAGATACGCAGTATTTT.

The chain's CDR3 is CASSGGEVSPGELFF. CDR3 nucleotides: TGTGCCAGCTCGGGGGGGGAGGTCTCTCCCGGGGAGCTGTTTTTT. The gene calls are TRBV2 and TRBJ2-2, with 8 nucleotides matching TRBD2. Trimming removed 8 bases from V and 6 bases from J; junction bases left unmatched: 11. Germline-derived CDR1 and CDR2 are SNHLY and FYNNEI. This CDR3 is built from 15 residues.

The gene calls are TRBV3-1 (or the pseudogene TRBV3-2) and TRBJ2-1; 7 bases match TRBD2. Germline values: CDR1 LGHDT, CDR2 YNNKEL (reference sequence). The V and J ends lost 4 bases and 6 bases, in that order; junction bases with no gene match: 3. The CDR3 has 13 residues. CDR3 residues: CASSRPGGNEQFF. Written as DNA, the CDR3 is TGTGCCAGCAGCCGGCCGGGGGGCAATGAGCAGTTCTTC.

This clone has more than one count but fewer than ten. This chain links TRBV10-1 with TRBJ2-7; D possibly corresponds to TRBD1 (6 bases). The CDR3 contains 13 residues. CDR1 is WNHNN and CDR2 is SYGVQD in the germline V gene (reference sequence). The V and J ends lost 6 bases and 10 bases respectively, with 19 bases between them. The CDR3 reads CASSPDSLGHQYF. The DNA for the CDR3 is TGCGCCAGCAGCCCCGACAGCCTGGGACACCAGTACTTC.

The table lists this clone with many counts. This sequence joins TRBV6-1 and TRBJ1-2, with D perhaps TRBD1 (5 bases). This CDR3 is built from 13 residues. Germline V gene sequence: CDR1 MNHNS, CDR2 SASEGT. Trimming stripped 3 bases from V and 6 bases from J, with 11 bases between. The CDR3 spells CASSEGGSHGYTF. The CDR3 region has the DNA TGTGCCAGCAGTGAGGGGGGTTCCCATGGCTACACCTTC.

This clone was detected once. The V gene is TRBV7-9, the J gene TRBJ2-1; 7 bases line up with TRBD1. V was pared by 5 bases and J by 7 bases, with 11 bases of the junction left unmatched. This CDR3 region has 15 residues. The germline gives CDR1 SEHNR, CDR2 FQNEAQ (reference sequence). CDR3 nucleotide sequence: TGTGCCAGCAGCCCCAGGGGGACGAGATATAATGAGCAGTTCTTC. Amino acids: CASSPRGTRYNEQFF.

This clone showed up just a few times. The chain employs TRBV27 and TRBJ2-7, with D unclear. This CDR3 is 15 amino acids long. The germline V gene has CDR1 MNHEY and CDR2 SMNVEV (reference sequence). V lost 0 bases and J lost 2, with 11 bases in between. The CDR3 coding sequence is TGTGCCAGCAGTTTATCGTTTATTGGGCCCTACGAGCAGTACTTC. This translates into CASSLSFIGPYEQYF.

This CDR3 is CASISGGGNTIYF. The CDR3 DNA sequence: TGTGCCAGCATTTCAGGGGGCGGAAACACCATATATTTT. The chain employs TRBV2 and TRBJ1-3; TRBD1 matches 8 bases. Looked up from germline, CDR1 is SNHLY and CDR2 is FYNNEI. V was clipped by 7 bases and J by 4 bases; unmatched bases: 3. There are 13 residues in the CDR3.

About this clone itself: Mismatch with germline at one junction end may stem from a read error. This chain joins TRBV28 and TRBJ2-1; tentative D call: TRBD2 (6 bases). The germline CDR1 and CDR2 sequences are MDHEN and SYDVKM. The CDR3 spans 12 residues. The CDR3 reads CASSLLAGSVLF. The CDR3 DNA is TGTGCCAGCAGTTTATTGGCGGGGTCGGTGCTCTTC.